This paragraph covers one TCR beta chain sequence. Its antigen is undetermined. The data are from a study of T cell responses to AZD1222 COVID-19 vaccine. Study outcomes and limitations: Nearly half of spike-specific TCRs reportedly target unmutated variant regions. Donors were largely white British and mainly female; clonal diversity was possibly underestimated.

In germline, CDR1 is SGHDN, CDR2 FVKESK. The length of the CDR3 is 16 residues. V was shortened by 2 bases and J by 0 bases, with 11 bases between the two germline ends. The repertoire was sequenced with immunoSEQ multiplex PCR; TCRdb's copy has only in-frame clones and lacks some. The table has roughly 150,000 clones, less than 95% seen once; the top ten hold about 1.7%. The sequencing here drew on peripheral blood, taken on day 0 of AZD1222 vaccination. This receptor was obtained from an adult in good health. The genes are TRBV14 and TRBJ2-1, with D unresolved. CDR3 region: CASSQLSFSSYNEQFF. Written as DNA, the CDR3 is TGTGCCAGCAGCCAACTTTCCTTTAGCTCCTACAATGAGCAGTTCTTC.